These 25 T cell receptor beta chains were sequenced from one sample in a study of spatial heterogeneity in lung cancer. TCRdb reprocessed the 5' RACE reads with MiXCR, giving one entry per CDR3 protein. This table holds about 94,000 distinct CDR3 sequences, approximately 19% found once. This sample's time point: blood at routine non-recurrence follow-up after resection. The sample was PBMCs, taken at follow-up. The receptors were sampled from a male donor with early-stage non-small cell lung cancer.

This clonotype was seen only a few times. This chain joins TRBV3-1 and TRBJ2-1; TRBD1 matches at 8 bases. J was trimmed by 12 bases and V by 1 base; bases with no gene match: 8. The CDR3 totals 14 residues. The germline V gene encodes CDR1 LGHDT and CDR2 YNNKEL (reference sequence). The CDR3 spells CASSQGGTGAGQFF. The CDR3 DNA reads as TGTGCCAGCAGCCAAGGGGGGACAGGAGCTGGGCAGTTCTTC.

The V and J genes are TRBV5-4 and TRBJ2-1, with D perhaps TRBD2 (6 bases). CDR3 size: 14 residues. Trimming stripped 4 bases from V and 6 bases from J, with 14 bases between. Germline V gives CDR1 SGHNT, CDR2 YYREEE (reference sequence). Here the CDR3 reads CASSVGGYPNEQFF. CDR3 coding DNA: TGTGCCAGCAGCGTAGGAGGGTACCCCAATGAGCAGTTCTTC.

CDR3 residues: CASSDLSGPTGQKLFF. The CDR3 DNA reads as TGTGCCAGTAGTGACCTGAGCGGGCCCACCGGGCAAAAACTGTTTTTT. The chain uses TRBV19 and TRBJ1-4; D remains unclear. The CDR3 totals 16 residues. V was clipped by 5 bases and J by 9 bases, with 22 bases between them. Germline-derived CDR1 and CDR2 are LNHDA and SQIVND (reference sequence).

The V gene is TRBV5-6, the J gene TRBJ2-1; 9 nucleotides match TRBD1. The CDR3 has 15 residues. Germline CDR1 reads SGHDT; CDR2 reads YYEEEE. Trimming cost V 0 bases and J 7 bases; bases outside gene matches: 5. The CDR3 is CASSLAGTGLNEQFF. The DNA for the CDR3 is TGTGCCAGCAGCTTGGCCGGGACAGGGTTGAATGAGCAGTTCTTC.

The chain employs TRBV18 and TRBJ1-1; TRBD1 might be the D (6 bases). Germline V gives CDR1 KGHSH, CDR2 LQKENI. The CDR3 contains 16 residues. The V end lost 4 bases, the J end lost 4 bases, and 19 bases lay between the germline ends. The CDR3 loop reads CASSLIQQGESTEAFF. The CDR3, as DNA: TGTGCCAGCTCACTTATCCAACAGGGTGAATCCACTGAAGCTTTCTTT. The whole variable domain, filled in from reference TRBV18 and TRBJ1-1, reads NAGVMQNPRHLVRRRGQEARLRCSPMKGHSHVYWYRQLPEEGLKFMVYLQKENIIDESGMPKERFSAEFPKEGPSILRIQQVVRGDSAAYFCASSLIQQGESTEAFFGQGTRLTVV.

The chain combines TRBV4-1 with TRBJ2-5; D tentatively reads TRBD1 or TRBD2 (5 bases each). The CDR3 runs 18 residues. V lost 1 base, J lost 2 bases, and 20 bases lay in between. CDR1 is MGHRA, CDR2 YSYEKL, per germline. CDR3 in DNA: TGCGCCAGCAGCCAAGTGTGGGGAGCTACCGGGGCACAAGAGACCCAGTACTTC. Translation: CASSQVWGATGAQETQYF.

This clonotype has a count of ten or more. The rearrangement uses TRBV27 and TRBJ1-4; tentative D call: TRBD1 (5 bases). Trimming stripped 3 bases from V and 8 bases from J, with 13 bases between. Germline CDR1 MNHEY, CDR2 SMNVEV (reference sequence). CDR3 length equals 14 residues. CDR3 sequence: CASSFQGAEEKLFF. DNA for the CDR3: TGTGCCAGCAGTTTCCAAGGGGCTGAGGAAAAACTGTTTTTT.

The chain employs TRBV20-1 and TRBJ2-5; D call uncertain. Germline V gene sequence: CDR1 DFQATT, CDR2 SNEGSKA (reference sequence). This CDR3 is built from 13 residues. V dropped 1 base and J dropped 5 bases, with 11 bases sitting between them. The DNA of the CDR3 is TGCAGTGCTAGAGGCCTAGGGATTGAGACCCAGTACTTC. It codes for CSARGLGIETQYF.

This clonotype was seen only a few times. The genes are TRBV11-2 and TRBJ2-6; D gene ambiguous. CDR3 length: 18 residues. The V and J ends lost 5 bases and 0 bases respectively, with 17 bases between them. CDR1 is SGHAT, CDR2 FQNNGV, per germline. For the CDR3, the DNA is TGTGCCAGCAGCGACCCAGCGCTGTTTAGCTCTGGGGCCAACGTCCTGACTTTC. This gives the protein CASSDPALFSSGANVLTF. The entire variable domain, with the rest obtained from reference TRBV11-2 and TRBJ2-6, is as follows: EAGVAQSPRYKIIEKRQSVAFWCNPISGHATLYWYQQILGQGPKLLIQFQNNGVVDDSQLPKDRFSAERLKGVDSTLKIQPAKLEDSAVYLCASSDPALFSSGANVLTFGAGSRLTVL.

The chain combines TRBV20-1 with TRBJ2-1; a possible D gene is TRBD1 (6 bases). From germline, CDR1 is DFQATT and CDR2 SNEGSKA (reference sequence). V lost 6 bases to trimming and J lost 4 bases, with 19 bases between them. This CDR3 region has 15 residues. The CDR3 region has the DNA TGCAGTGCCAGGCACAGGGATGGGATATACAATGAGCAGTTCTTC. Translation gives CSARHRDGIYNEQFF.

The chain has TRBV19 and TRBJ2-1, with TRBD2 matching over 10 bases. CDR1 and CDR2 (germline): LNHDA, SQIVND (reference sequence). This CDR3 is 16 amino acids long. The V gene end was trimmed by 4 bases and the J gene end by 6 bases; junction bases not matched to a gene: 9. CDR3 sequence reads: CASSRGRTSGPNEQFF. The CDR3 DNA is TGTGCCAGTAGTAGAGGACGGACTAGCGGCCCCAATGAGCAGTTCTTC.

This clonotype was detected a few times. CDR3 residues: CASSTGLAGSYNEQFF. The CDR3 DNA reads TGTGCCAGCAGCACAGGACTAGCGGGGTCCTACAATGAGCAGTTCTTC. The V and J genes are TRBV5-4 and TRBJ2-1, with 12 bases lining up with TRBD2. V shed 4 bases and J 1 base; nucleotides not matched to a gene: 3. CDR3 length equals 16 residues. Germline CDR1 reads SGHNT; CDR2 reads YYREEE (reference sequence).

This clonotype was picked up many times. The genes are TRBV24-1 and TRBJ2-1; the D call may be TRBD1 or TRBD2 (6 bases each). There are 16 residues in the CDR3. V was shortened by 1 base and J by 8 bases, with 17 bases between the two germline ends. Germline loops: CDR1 KGHDR, CDR2 SFDVKD. In DNA, the CDR3 is TGTGCCACCAGTGATTTAAAGGGGGGCGATTTGGATGAGCAGTTCTTC. Translation gives CATSDLKGGDLDEQFF.

The rearrangement links TRBV6-5 to TRBJ1-3; no clear D. The V gene lost 2 bases and the J gene lost 3 bases, with 11 bases spanning the gap. This CDR3 comprises 15 residues. CDR1 and CDR2 from the germline V gene are MNHEY and SVGAGI. CDR3 sequence reads: CASSYASGGGNTIYF. The CDR3 DNA sequence: TGTGCCAGCAGTTACGCGTCAGGAGGTGGAAACACCATATATTTT.

This chain uses TRBV3-1 with TRBJ2-7; D gene ambiguous. The CDR3 loop spans 11 amino acids. The germline V gene encodes CDR1 LGHDT and CDR2 YNNKEL (reference sequence). V was pared by 5 bases and J by 3 bases, with 5 bases between. CDR3 in amino acids: CASSTFYEQYF. CDR3 DNA sequence: TGTGCCAGCAGCACATTCTACGAGCAGTACTTC.

V usage is TRBV7-2 and J usage is TRBJ2-1; 16 nucleotides agree with TRBD2. V was pared by 5 bases and J by 9 bases, with 7 bases of the junction left unmatched. The CDR3 is 16 residues long. CDR1 is SGHTA, CDR2 FQGNSA, per germline. CDR3 in DNA: TGTGCCAGCAGCGGCACGGGACTAGCGGGGGGGCGTGAGCAGTTCTTC. Protein sequence: CASSGTGLAGGREQFF.

This chain links TRBV6-2 or TRBV6-3 with TRBJ2-3; 11 bases are a match to TRBD2. V trimming: 8 bases; J trimming: 7 bases; junction bases outside the gene matches: 8. Per the germline V gene, CDR1 is MNHEY and CDR2 is SVGEGT. There are 14 residues in the CDR3. The CDR3 sequence is CASGIAGGLNTQYF. DNA of the CDR3: TGTGCCAGCGGAATAGCGGGGGGGCTGAATACGCAGTATTTT.

In DNA form, the CDR3 reads TGTGCCAGCAGTAAGTCCCAGGGTTGGGACTACGAGCAGTACGTC. Its protein product is CASSKSQGWDYEQYV. This chain links TRBV11-2 with TRBJ2-7; D might be TRBD1 (5 bases). CDR1 is SGHAT, CDR2 FQNNGV, per germline. V dropped 6 bases and J dropped 3 bases, with 18 bases sitting between them. The CDR3 is 15 amino acids.

This clonotype was recorded many times. The CDR3, as DNA: TGTGCCAGCAGTAGCGGGGGGGTCCAAGAGACCCAGTACTTC. Protein: CASSSGGVQETQYF. J is TRBJ2-5 and V is TRBV6-2 or TRBV6-3; 10 bases fit TRBD2. Per germline, CDR1 MNHEY and CDR2 SVGEGT. Losses at the gene ends were 5 bases for V and 1 base for J; bases not matched to a gene: 1. The CDR3 totals 14 residues.

The table lists this clonotype with many counts. V gene TRBV9 combines with J gene TRBJ2-7, with no clear D. V lost 0 bases, J lost 2 bases, and 12 bases lay in between. CDR3 length: 15 residues. CDR1 SGDLS and CDR2 YYNGEE come from the germline V gene. The CDR3 DNA follows: TGTGCCAGCAGCGTAGGCGGCGGTGCGACCTACGAGCAGTACTTC. Residues: CASSVGGGATYEQYF. The variable domain in full, with the rest retrieved from reference TRBV9 and TRBJ2-7, is DSGVTQTPKHLITATGQRVTLRCSPRSGDLSVYWYQQSLDQGLQFLIQYYNGEERAKGNILERFSAQQFPDLHSELNLSSLELGDSALYFCASSVGGGATYEQYFGPGTRLTVT.

This clonotype was observed many times. The V call is TRBV12-3 or TRBV12-4, the J call TRBJ2-1; weak D call: TRBD2 (6 bases). The CDR3 is 16 residues long. The V gene lost 7 bases and the J gene lost 1 base, with 17 bases spanning the gap. The CDR3 region has the DNA TGTGCCAGCAACGCCCGCGGGAAAGGATCCTACAATGAGCAGTTCTTC. The encoded protein is CASNARGKGSYNEQFF.

This clonotype was picked up many times. The J gene is TRBJ1-4, the V gene TRBV3-1; no definite D call. This CDR3 is built from 17 residues. CDR1 and CDR2 from the germline V gene are LGHDT and YNNKEL (reference sequence). V shed 0 bases and J shed 7 bases, with 18 bases lying between them. The CDR3 DNA reads TGTGCCAGCAGCCAAGATTACCCGGGTGTGACGGGTGAAAAACTGTTTTTT. Protein: CASSQDYPGVTGEKLFF.

CDR3 protein: CASSYEGGREQFF. DNA for the CDR3: TGTGCCAGCAGTTACGAGGGAGGGAGGGAGCAGTTCTTC. The chain uses TRBV6-5 and TRBJ2-1, with 7 nucleotides matching TRBD2. Germline V gives CDR1 MNHEY, CDR2 SVGAGI. Trimming cost V 2 bases and J 10 bases; bases outside gene matches: 5. This CDR3 has 13 amino acids.

This clonotype was found a few times. The chain links TRBV20-1 to TRBJ2-5, with D tentatively TRBD2 (6 bases). The CDR3 has 13 residues. The V gene's germline CDR1 is DFQATT and CDR2 SNEGSKA (reference sequence). V lost 3 bases and J lost 1, with 9 bases in between. This CDR3 reads CSARAGIQETQYF. CDR3 DNA: TGCAGTGCTAGGGCGGGAATCCAAGAGACCCAGTACTTC.

The genes are TRBV7-2 and TRBJ2-1; D gene uncertain. The CDR3 totals 14 residues. V gave up 5 bases and J gave up 7 bases, with 15 bases separating them. Germline-derived CDR1 and CDR2 are SGHTA and FQGNSA. This chain's CDR3 is CASSPLTPLNEQFF. The CDR3, as DNA: TGTGCCAGCAGCCCTCTTACTCCCCTTAATGAGCAGTTCTTC.